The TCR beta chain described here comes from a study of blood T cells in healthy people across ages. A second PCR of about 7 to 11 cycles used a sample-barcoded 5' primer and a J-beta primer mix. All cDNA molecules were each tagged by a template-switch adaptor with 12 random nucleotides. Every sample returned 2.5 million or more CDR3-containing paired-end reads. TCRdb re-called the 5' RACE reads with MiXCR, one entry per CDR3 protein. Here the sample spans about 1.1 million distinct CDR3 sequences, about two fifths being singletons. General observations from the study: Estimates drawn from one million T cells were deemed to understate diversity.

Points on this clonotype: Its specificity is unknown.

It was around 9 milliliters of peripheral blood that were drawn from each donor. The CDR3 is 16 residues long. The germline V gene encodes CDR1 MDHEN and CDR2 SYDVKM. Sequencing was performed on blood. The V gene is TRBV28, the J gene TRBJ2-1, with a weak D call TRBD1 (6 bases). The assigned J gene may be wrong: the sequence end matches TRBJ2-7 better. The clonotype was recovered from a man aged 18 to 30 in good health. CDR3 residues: CASSTKGTSSYNEQYF. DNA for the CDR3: TGTGCCAGCAGTACCAAGGGGACAAGCTCCTACAATGAGCAGTACTTC.